The text below deals with one TCR beta chain. The antigen is not known. These data are taken from a study of T cell responses to AZD1222 COVID-19 vaccine. Profiled with immunoSEQ multiplex PCR; TCRdb holds only in-frame clones, not every one. The sample has roughly 190,000 clones, approximately 91% seen once. Findings and caveats of the study: CD4 TCRs associated with vaccination spanned spike, dominating at 160-218 and 743-854.

The sequence derives from an adult who received the AZD1222 COVID-19 vaccine. Here the sequenced sample was peripheral blood, taken 28 days after the second AZD1222 dose.

Here the CDR3 reads CASSGTGDTEAFF. CDR3 coding DNA: TGTGCCAGCAGCGGGACAGGGGACACTGAAGCTTTCTTT. The genes are TRBV5-5 and TRBJ1-1; 10 bases are a match to TRBD1. Germline-derived CDR1 and CDR2 are SGHKS and YYEKEE (reference sequence). Losses at the gene ends were 4 bases for V and 3 bases for J; bases not matched to a gene: 0. The length of the CDR3 is 13 residues.